Sequencing of this TCR beta chain was carried out in a study of T cells in Graves' hyperthyroidism and ophthalmopathy (dated by TCRdb to 2018 to 2020). About the full investigation: Peripheral blood samples were taken at the time of initial diagnosis, prior to any treatment. To identify distinguishing TCR V-J signatures, a discovery cohort of roughly 100 patients was used, comprising some 45 with Graves' ophthalmopathy and around 60 with stable Graves' hyperthyroidism. After sampling, hyperthyroidism patients received methimazole starting at 30 mg daily, and ophthalmopathy patients received high-dose intravenous methylprednisolone. The study also compared thyroid tissue and blood T-cell repertoires from over 5 Graves' hyperthyroidism patients. The roughly 94 discovery patients were randomly split 7:3 into training and test sets. An independent validation cohort of 18 to 20 hyperthyroidism patients and approximately 16 patients who later progressed to ophthalmopathy tested prospective prediction of ophthalmopathy. The paper reports TCR Vbeta CDR3 sequencing of some 140 peripheral blood samples: approximately 43 ophthalmopathy, over 70 hyperthyroidism and around 17 progressor patients.

Stable Graves' hyperthyroidism was defined as no progression to ophthalmopathy during 18 months of follow-up. Hyperthyroidism patients were newly diagnosed, with disease duration under 2 months, and aged 18 to 65 years. The study excluded patients with uncontrolled infections, other autoimmune diseases, pregnancy or lactation. Clinical symptoms, serum thyroxine and TRAb, thyroid ultrasound, and orbital computed tomography formed the basis for the diagnoses. PBMCs were isolated from 10 ml of fresh peripheral blood by Ficoll-Paque density gradient centrifugation. Total RNA was extracted using Trizol reagent, and RNA quality was assessed on an Agilent 2100 Bioanalyzer. The TCR beta CDR3 regions were amplified from the RNA transcripts. For the first round of RT-PCR on the TCR CDR3, the HTBI primer set was used together with the Qiagen OneStep RT-PCR kit. The libraries were constructed in a second round of multiplex PCR and then size-selected and purified. Sequencing of the libraries was done on an Illumina HiSeq2000 using paired-end 100 bp reads. The paper's data handling went like this. Raw data were processed with SOAPnuke, discarding reads with adapters, uncalled bases, mean Phred below 15, or no exact constant-primer or identifier match. High-quality paired reads were merged with COPE v1.2.5, and unique nucleotide sequences were defined as clonotypes. MiTCR v1.1 was used to align the clonotypes against IMGT TRBV, TRBD and TRBJ reference segments. Analysis was restricted to V-J combinations with a frequency above 0.0001, which covered roughly 99% of repertoires. The TCS score was defined as the ratio of F50 (clonal expansion) to E x V (chaos), calculated using BLOSUM62-based TCRdist between CDR3 peptides within each V-J. Welch's t-statistics and random forest reduced roughly 540 V-J features to roughly 13, which were used in a naive Bayes classifier (R e1071). TCRdb ran its own pipeline on the public reads, namely fastp trimming at Q25 and MiXCR clone calling, and kept in-frame beta chains. Each record represents a unique CDR3 protein, reported with the most common genes and DNA among its rows. In this record, the V and J calls reflect TCRdb's handling and not the investigators' own analysis. The sample table contains under 350,000 distinct CDR3 sequences; only one count was recorded for about 21% of them. Roughly 52% of the sample is held by the ten biggest clonotypes.

The paper's findings and limits, for the study overall: In validation, progression to ophthalmopathy was predicted by the model with 55% to 71% sensitivity and 72.22% specificity, a median of approximately 6.5 months before onset. In cross-validation, a model built on a 13 V-J signature told ophthalmopathy apart from stable hyperthyroidism with approximately 90% sensitivity and 81% to 82% specificity, and in testing the same model reached 80%/75%. Blood samples also contained most of the expanded thyroid clonotypes (frequency above 0.001), which suggests that blood repertoires may reflect thyroid immune responses. No statistical method was used to set the sample size in advance, and investigators knew the group allocation.

This clonotype was seen many times. It has no known antigen specificity. The input lacks base qualities; no much larger clone sits a single base away. This TCR came from a woman aged 45 to 65 with Graves' hyperthyroidism. The specimen was blood.

The DNA sequence is as follows: TGTGCCAGCAGCCAAGCGTCGGGGATTGGGCAGTACTTC. Its amino acids are CASSQASGIGQYF. The rearrangement joined TRBV3-1 to TRBJ2-7, and possibly TRBD2, on 5 matching bases. V was cut back by 1 base and J by 9 bases, leaving a gap of 13 bases between them. The CDR3, cysteine through phenylalanine, is 13 amino acids long. Only CDR3 DNA is held: 39 bases, read in frame from base 1. CDR1 and CDR2 (LGHDT, YNNKEL) derive from the germline V gene (reference sequence).